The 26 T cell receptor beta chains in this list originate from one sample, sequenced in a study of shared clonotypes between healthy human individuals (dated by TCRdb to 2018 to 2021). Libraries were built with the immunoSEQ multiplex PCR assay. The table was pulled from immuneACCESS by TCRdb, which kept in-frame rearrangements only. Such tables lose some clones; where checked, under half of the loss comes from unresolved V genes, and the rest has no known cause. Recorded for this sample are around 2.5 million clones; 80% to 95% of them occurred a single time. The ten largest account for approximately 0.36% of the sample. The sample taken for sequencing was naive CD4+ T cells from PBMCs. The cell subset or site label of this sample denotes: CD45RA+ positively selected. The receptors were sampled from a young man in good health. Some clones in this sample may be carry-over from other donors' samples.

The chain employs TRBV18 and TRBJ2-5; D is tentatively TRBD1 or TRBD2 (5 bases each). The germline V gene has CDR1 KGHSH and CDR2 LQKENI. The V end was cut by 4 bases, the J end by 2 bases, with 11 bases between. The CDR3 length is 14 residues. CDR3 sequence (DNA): TGTGCCAGCTCACAAAGGGACGGTCAAGAGACCCAGTACTTC. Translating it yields CASSQRDGQETQYF.

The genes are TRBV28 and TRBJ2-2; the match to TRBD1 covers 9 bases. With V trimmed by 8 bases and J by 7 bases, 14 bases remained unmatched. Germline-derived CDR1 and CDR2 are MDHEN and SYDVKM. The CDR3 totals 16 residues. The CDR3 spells CASQRRGQGDGGELFF. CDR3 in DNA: TGTGCCAGCCAGAGACGGGGACAGGGCGACGGCGGGGAGCTGTTTTTT.

The CDR3 DNA is TGTGCCAGCTCATCTTTCGACAGGCCGAGTGGCACAGATACGCAGTATTTT. It specifies CASSSFDRPSGTDTQYF. The rearrangement uses TRBV18 and TRBJ2-3, with D perhaps matching TRBD1 (6 bases). V shed 5 bases and J shed 1 base, with 19 bases lying between them. There are 17 residues in the CDR3. Per the germline V gene, CDR1 is KGHSH and CDR2 is LQKENI.

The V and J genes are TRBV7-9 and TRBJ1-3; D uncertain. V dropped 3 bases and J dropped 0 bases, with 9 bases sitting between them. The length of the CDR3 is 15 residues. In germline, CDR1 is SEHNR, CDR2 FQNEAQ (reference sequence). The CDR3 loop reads CASSLLSGSGNTIYF. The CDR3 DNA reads TGTGCCAGCAGCTTGCTGTCGGGCTCTGGAAACACCATATATTTT.

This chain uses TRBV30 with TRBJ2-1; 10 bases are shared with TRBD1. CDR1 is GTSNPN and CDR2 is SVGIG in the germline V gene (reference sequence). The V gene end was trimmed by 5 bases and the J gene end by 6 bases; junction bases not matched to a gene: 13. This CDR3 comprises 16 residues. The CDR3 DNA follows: TGTGCCTGGGACCGGGACAGGGGCTTTTCGGTCAATGAGCAGTTCTTC. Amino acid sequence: CAWDRDRGFSVNEQFF.

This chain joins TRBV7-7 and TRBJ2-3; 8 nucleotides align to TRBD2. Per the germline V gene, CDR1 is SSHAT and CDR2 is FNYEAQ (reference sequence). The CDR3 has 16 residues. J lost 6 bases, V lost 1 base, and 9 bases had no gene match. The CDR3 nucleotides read TGTGCCAGCAGCTTAGGAAGTGCGGGAGGAGGGGATACGCAGTATTTT. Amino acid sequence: CASSLGSAGGGDTQYF.

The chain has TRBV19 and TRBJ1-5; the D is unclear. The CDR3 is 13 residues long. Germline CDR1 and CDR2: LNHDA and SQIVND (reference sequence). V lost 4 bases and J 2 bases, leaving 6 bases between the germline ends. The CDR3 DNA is TGTGCCAGTAGTAGAATAGGCAATCAGCCCCAGCATTTT. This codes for CASSRIGNQPQHF.

This CDR3 is CASSPRTPTNTGELFF. CDR3 DNA: TGCGCCAGCAGCCCCCGGACACCAACGAACACCGGGGAGCTGTTTTTT. The chain couples TRBV4-3 to TRBJ2-2; tentative D call: TRBD1 (5 bases). This CDR3 spans 16 amino acids. The germline CDR1 and CDR2 sequences are LGHNA and YSLEER. V gave up 4 bases and J gave up 0 bases, with 12 bases separating them.

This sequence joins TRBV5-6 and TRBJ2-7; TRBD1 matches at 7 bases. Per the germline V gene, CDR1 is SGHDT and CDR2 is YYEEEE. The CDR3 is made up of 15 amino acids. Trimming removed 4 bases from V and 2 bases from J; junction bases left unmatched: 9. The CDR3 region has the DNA TGTGCCAGCAGCCCAGACCCGGGACAGCCCTACGAGCAGTACTTC. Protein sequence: CASSPDPGQPYEQYF.

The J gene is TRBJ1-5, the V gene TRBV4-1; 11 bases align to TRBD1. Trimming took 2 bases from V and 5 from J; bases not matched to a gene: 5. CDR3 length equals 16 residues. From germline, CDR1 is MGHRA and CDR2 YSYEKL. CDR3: CASSQRDRGLYQPQHF. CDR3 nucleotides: TGCGCCAGCAGCCAACGGGACAGGGGGTTATATCAGCCCCAGCATTTT.

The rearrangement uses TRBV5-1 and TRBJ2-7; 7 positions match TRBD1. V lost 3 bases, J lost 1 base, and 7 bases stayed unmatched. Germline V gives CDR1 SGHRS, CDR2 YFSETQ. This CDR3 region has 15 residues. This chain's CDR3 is CASSSLQGLSYEQYF. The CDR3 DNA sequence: TGCGCCAGCAGCTCATTACAGGGGCTGTCCTACGAGCAGTACTTC.

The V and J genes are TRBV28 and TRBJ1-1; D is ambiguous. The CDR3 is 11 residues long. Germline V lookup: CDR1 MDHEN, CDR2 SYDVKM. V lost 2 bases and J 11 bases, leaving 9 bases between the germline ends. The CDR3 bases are TGTGCCAGCAGTTTAGTGGGGTGGGCTTTCTTT. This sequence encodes CASSLVGWAFF.

The CDR3 sequence is CASSSLQGVRNTIYF. CDR3 coding DNA: TGTGCCAGCAGCTCCCTTCAGGGGGTCAGAAACACCATATATTTT. This chain links TRBV4-2 with TRBJ1-3, with TRBD1 identical over 7 bases. Trimming cost V 5 bases and J 5 bases; bases outside gene matches: 9. Germline CDR1 is LGHNA and CDR2 is YNFKEQ. This CDR3 has 15 amino acids.

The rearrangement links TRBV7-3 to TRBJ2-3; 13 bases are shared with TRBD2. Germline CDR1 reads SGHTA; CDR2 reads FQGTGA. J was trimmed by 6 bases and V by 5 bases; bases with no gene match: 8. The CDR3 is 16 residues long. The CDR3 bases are TGTGCCAGCAGCCGGACTAGCGGGGGCTTTTTGGATACGCAGTATTTT. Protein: CASSRTSGGFLDTQYF.

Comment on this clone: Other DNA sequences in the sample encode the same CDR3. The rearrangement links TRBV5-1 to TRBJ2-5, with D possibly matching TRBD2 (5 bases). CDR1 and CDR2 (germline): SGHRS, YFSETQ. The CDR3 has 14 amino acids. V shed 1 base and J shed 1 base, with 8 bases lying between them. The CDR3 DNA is TGCGCCAGCAGCTTGACGGGAACCCAAGAGACCCAGTACTTC. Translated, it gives CASSLTGTQETQYF.

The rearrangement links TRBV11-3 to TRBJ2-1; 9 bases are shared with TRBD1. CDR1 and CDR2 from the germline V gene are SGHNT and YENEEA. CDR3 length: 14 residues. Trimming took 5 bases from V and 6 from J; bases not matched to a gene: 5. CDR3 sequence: CASSPRTGANEQFF. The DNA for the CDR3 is TGTGCCAGCAGCCCCCGGACAGGGGCCAATGAGCAGTTCTTC.

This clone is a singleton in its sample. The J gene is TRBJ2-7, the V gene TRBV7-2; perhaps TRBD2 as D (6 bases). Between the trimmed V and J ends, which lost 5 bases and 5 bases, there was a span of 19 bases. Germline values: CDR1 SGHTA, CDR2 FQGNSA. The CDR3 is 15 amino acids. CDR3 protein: CASSLLTGLYDEQYF. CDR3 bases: TGTGCCAGCAGCCTCCTGACGGGACTTTATGACGAGCAGTACTTC.

This CDR3 reads CASSGEQGYAEKLFF. CDR3 bases: TGTGCCAGCAGTGGGGAACAGGGTTATGCTGAAAAACTGTTTTTT. V gene TRBV6-1 combines with J gene TRBJ1-4; D is perhaps TRBD1 (6 bases). The CDR3 covers 15 residues. CDR1 is MNHNS, CDR2 SASEGT, per germline. The V gene lost 4 bases and the J gene lost 7 bases, with 16 bases spanning the gap.

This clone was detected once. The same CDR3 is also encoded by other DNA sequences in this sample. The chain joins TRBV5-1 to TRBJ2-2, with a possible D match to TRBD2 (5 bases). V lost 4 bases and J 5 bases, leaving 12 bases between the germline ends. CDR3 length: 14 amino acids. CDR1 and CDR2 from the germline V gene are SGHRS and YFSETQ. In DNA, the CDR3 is TGCGCCAGCAGCCCCGGGCGGGTAACCGGGGAGCTGTTTTTT. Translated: CASSPGRVTGELFF.

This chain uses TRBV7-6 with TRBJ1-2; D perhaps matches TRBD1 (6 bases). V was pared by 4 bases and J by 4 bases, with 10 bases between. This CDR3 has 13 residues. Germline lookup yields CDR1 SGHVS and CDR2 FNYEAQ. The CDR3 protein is CASSYGGLYGYTF. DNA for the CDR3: TGTGCCAGCAGCTACGGGGGCCTCTATGGCTACACCTTC.

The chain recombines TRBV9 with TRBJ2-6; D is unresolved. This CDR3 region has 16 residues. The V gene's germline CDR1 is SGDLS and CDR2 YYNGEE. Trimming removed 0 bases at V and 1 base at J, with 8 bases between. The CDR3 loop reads CASSVGWVSGANVLTF. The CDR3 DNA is TGTGCCAGCAGCGTAGGCTGGGTATCTGGGGCCAACGTCCTGACTTTC.

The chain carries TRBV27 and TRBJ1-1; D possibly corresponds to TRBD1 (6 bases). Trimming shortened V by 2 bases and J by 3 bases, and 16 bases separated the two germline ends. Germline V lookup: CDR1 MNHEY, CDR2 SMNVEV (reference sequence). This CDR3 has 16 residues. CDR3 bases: TGTGCCAGCAGTTTACAGGGGACCAGGGAGGACACTGAAGCTTTCTTT. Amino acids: CASSLQGTREDTEAFF.

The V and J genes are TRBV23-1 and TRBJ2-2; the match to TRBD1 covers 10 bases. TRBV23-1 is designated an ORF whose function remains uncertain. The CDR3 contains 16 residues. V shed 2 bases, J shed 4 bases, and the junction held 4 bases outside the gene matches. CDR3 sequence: CASSQVRTGGTGELFF. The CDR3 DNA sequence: TGCGCCAGCAGTCAAGTTAGGACAGGGGGCACCGGGGAGCTGTTTTTT.

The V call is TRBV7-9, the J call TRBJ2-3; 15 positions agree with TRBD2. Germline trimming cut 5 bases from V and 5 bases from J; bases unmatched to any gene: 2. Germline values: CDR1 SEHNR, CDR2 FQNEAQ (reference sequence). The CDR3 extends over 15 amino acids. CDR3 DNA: TGTGCCAGCAGCCGGACTAGCGGGAGGGTAGATACGCAGTATTTT. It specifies CASSRTSGRVDTQYF.

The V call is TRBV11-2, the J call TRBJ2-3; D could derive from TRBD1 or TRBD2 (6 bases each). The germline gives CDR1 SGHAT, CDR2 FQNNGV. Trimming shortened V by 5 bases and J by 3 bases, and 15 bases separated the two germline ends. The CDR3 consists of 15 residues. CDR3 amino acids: CASSIDGGLTDTQYF. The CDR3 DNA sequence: TGTGCCAGCAGCATCGACGGGGGCCTAACAGATACGCAGTATTTT. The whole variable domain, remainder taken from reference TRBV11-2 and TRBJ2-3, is EAGVAQSPRYKIIEKRQSVAFWCNPISGHATLYWYQQILGQGPKLLIQFQNNGVVDDSQLPKDRFSAERLKGVDSTLKIQPAKLEDSAVYLCASSIDGGLTDTQYFGPGTRLTVL.

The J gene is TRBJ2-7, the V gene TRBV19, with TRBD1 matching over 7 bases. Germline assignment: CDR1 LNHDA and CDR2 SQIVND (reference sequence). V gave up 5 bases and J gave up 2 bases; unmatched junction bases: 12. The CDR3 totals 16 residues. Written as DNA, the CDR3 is TGTGCCAGTAGTTCCACAGGGGCAGGGCGGGCCTACGAGCAGTACTTC. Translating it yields CASSSTGAGRAYEQYF.